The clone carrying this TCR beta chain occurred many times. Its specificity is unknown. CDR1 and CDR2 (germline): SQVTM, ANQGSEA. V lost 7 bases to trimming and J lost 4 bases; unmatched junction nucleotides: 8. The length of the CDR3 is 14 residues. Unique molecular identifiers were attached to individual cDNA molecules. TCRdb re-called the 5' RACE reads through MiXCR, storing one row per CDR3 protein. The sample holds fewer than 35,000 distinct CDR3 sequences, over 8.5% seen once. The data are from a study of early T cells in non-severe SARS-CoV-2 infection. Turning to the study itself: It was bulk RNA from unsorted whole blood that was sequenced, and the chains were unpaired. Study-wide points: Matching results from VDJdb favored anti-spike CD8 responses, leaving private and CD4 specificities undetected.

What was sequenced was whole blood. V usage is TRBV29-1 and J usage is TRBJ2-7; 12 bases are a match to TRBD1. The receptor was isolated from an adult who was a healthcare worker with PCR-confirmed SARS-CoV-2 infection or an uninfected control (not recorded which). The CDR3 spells CSAVPGQGAYEQYF. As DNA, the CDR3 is TGCAGCGCTGTACCGGGACAGGGGGCGTACGAGCAGTACTTC.